These 14 T cell receptor beta chains originate from one sample sequenced in a study of radiation and T cells in renal cell carcinoma (dated by TCRdb to about 2020). The library was obtained by the immunoSEQ multiplex PCR assay. TCRdb took this table from immuneACCESS and kept in-frame rearrangements with V and J called. Such tables lack part of the clones; where checked against another copy, unresolved V genes explain under half of the gap, and the rest is unexplained. The sample contains more than 15,000 clones, approximately 62% of them found a single time. Approximately 33% of the sample is in the top ten clones. The time point label on this specimen signifies: tumor resected at nephrectomy. This specimen's treatment or condition label, per the study, means: treatment-naive control, cytoreductive nephrectomy. The sequencing used tumor tissue, collected from a patient whose treatment was nephrectomy without radiotherapy. These receptors all stem from a man aged 50 to 60 with renal cell carcinoma.

The sample holds a few counts of this clone. The chain links TRBV7-9 to TRBJ1-1; D unclear. The germline gives CDR1 SEHNR, CDR2 FQNEAQ (reference sequence). CDR3 length: 12 residues. Trimming pared 3 bases from V and 6 bases from J, leaving 8 bases between. The CDR3 bases are TGTGCCAGCAGCTTCCACCCCGCTGAAGCTTTCTTT. This gives the protein CASSFHPAEAFF.

This sequence joins TRBV2 and TRBJ1-2, with a tentative D call TRBD1 (6 bases). The CDR3 has 13 residues. V was pared by 6 bases and J by 4 bases, with 12 bases between. Germline V gene sequence: CDR1 SNHLY, CDR2 FYNNEI. The CDR3 DNA follows: TGTGCCAGCAGACCCCAGGGGATCTATGGCTACACCTTC. This codes for CASRPQGIYGYTF.

This clone was detected ten times or more. The J gene is TRBJ2-3, the V gene TRBV27; D might be TRBD2 (5 bases). Germline V gene sequence: CDR1 MNHEY, CDR2 SMNVEV (reference sequence). CDR3 size: 13 residues. Trimming pared 3 bases from V and 5 bases from J, leaving 9 bases between. The CDR3 sequence: CASSLVAGDTQYF. The DNA for the CDR3 is TGTGCCAGCAGTTTGGTCGCGGGAGATACGCAGTATTTT.

The V gene is TRBV6-4, the J gene TRBJ2-3, with 10 bases identical to TRBD2. V shed 2 bases, J shed 1 base, and the junction held 0 bases outside the gene matches. Germline CDR1 MRHNA, CDR2 SNTAGT. The CDR3 has 15 amino acids. In DNA form, the CDR3 reads TGTGCCAGCAGTGACGGGACTAGCGGCACAGATACGCAGTATTTT. Protein product: CASSDGTSGTDTQYF.

The rearrangement links TRBV9 to TRBJ1-2; weak D call: TRBD1 (5 bases). From germline, CDR1 is SGDLS and CDR2 YYNGEE. The CDR3 runs to 14 residues. Trimming took off 4 bases at V and 3 bases at J, with 13 bases between the two ends. The CDR3 is CASSPRGGDYGYTF. The CDR3 DNA reads TGTGCCAGCAGCCCTAGGGGAGGGGACTATGGCTACACCTTC.

The rearrangement uses TRBV7-9 and TRBJ2-3; D perhaps matches TRBD2 (6 bases). The CDR3 extends over 17 amino acids. Per germline, CDR1 SEHNR and CDR2 FQNEAQ (reference sequence). Trimming pared 1 base from V and 2 bases from J, leaving 16 bases between. CDR3 bases: TGTGCCAGCAGCTTAGATGCTGCGGGGAGGTACACAGATACGCAGTATTTT. This encodes CASSLDAAGRYTDTQYF.

This clone showed up just a few times. The chain couples TRBV10-3 to TRBJ1-1; a weak D match, TRBD1 (5 bases). The CDR3 consists of 13 residues. The V end lost 10 bases, the J end lost 4 bases, and 16 bases lay between the germline ends. From germline, CDR1 is ENHRY and CDR2 SYGVKD. The CDR3: CASMVRRGTEAFF. CDR3 sequence (DNA): TGTGCCAGCATGGTCAGGAGGGGCACTGAAGCTTTCTTT.

In nucleotides, the CDR3 is TGCGCCAGCAGCCAGCACATCAGCGATAAATACAATGAGCAGTTCTTC. It specifies CASSQHISDKYNEQFF. V gene TRBV4-1 combines with J gene TRBJ2-1; D remains unclear. Looked up from germline, CDR1 is MGHRA and CDR2 is YSYEKL. The CDR3 sequence is 16 residues long. Trimming removed 3 bases from V and 4 bases from J, with 16 bases in between.

CDR3 bases: TGTGCCAGCAGCGTCGCGGGAACAGAGACCCAGTACTTC. Translating it yields CASSVAGTETQYF. This chain joins TRBV9 and TRBJ2-5; D is possibly TRBD2 (6 bases). The germline V gene has CDR1 SGDLS and CDR2 YYNGEE. Trimming shortened V by 2 bases and J by 4 bases, and 9 bases separated the two germline ends. This CDR3 comprises 13 residues.

The chain has TRBV10-3 and TRBJ2-3; D not resolved. CDR3 length equals 12 residues. The germline V gene encodes CDR1 ENHRY and CDR2 SYGVKD. V was pared by 0 bases and J by 4 bases, with 2 bases between. CDR3: CAISESADTQYF. The CDR3 DNA sequence: TGTGCCATCAGTGAGTCCGCAGATACGCAGTATTTT.

The chain has TRBV28 and TRBJ1-5, with TRBD1 matching 8 bases. The CDR3 sequence is 14 residues long. Germline CDR1 reads MDHEN; CDR2 reads SYDVKM. V trimming: 6 bases; J trimming: 5 bases; junction bases outside the gene matches: 6. This CDR3 reads CASRQTGADQPQHF. As DNA, the CDR3 is TGTGCCAGCAGACAGACAGGGGCTGATCAGCCCCAGCATTTT.

Only a few counts were recorded for this clone. DNA of the CDR3: TGTGCTAGTGCCCGGGAGACCGGGGAGCTGTTTTTT. Translation: CASARETGELFF. The chain combines TRBV12-5 with TRBJ2-2, with D possibly being TRBD2 (6 bases). The germline gives CDR1 LGHNT, CDR2 FRNRAP. Between the trimmed V and J ends, which lost 7 bases and 5 bases, there was a span of 8 bases. The CDR3 is 12 amino acids.

This chain joins TRBV2 and TRBJ1-2; no clear D gene. The V end was cut by 5 bases, the J end by 8 bases, with 12 bases between. CDR1 is SNHLY, CDR2 FYNNEI, per germline. This CDR3 has 12 amino acids. CDR3: CASSISSGGYTF. The CDR3 DNA reads TGTGCCAGCAGTATAAGTTCGGGGGGCTACACCTTC. The full variable domain, rest sourced from reference TRBV2 and TRBJ1-2, is EPEVTQTPSHQVTQMGQEVILRCVPISNHLYFYWYRQILGQKVEFLVSFYNNEISEKSEIFDDQFSVERPDGSNFTLKIRSTKLEDSAMYFCASSISSGGYTFGSGTRLTVV.

With regard to this clone: A much more abundant neighbour one base away suggests this may be a read error. The sample holds other DNA sequences that translate to the same CDR3. The V call is TRBV9, the J call TRBJ1-5; no clear D gene. CDR1 and CDR2 (germline): SGDLS, YYNGEE. The CDR3 is 14 residues long. V gave up 0 bases and J gave up 3 bases, with 7 bases separating them. For the CDR3, the DNA is TGTGCCAGCAGCGTAGGAACAGACAATCAGCCCCAGCATTTT. Protein product: CASSVGTDNQPQHF.